Given below is one TCR beta chain in context. The data derive from a study of CD8+ T cells in alopecia areata. The sequencing template was cDNA reverse transcribed from extracted RNA. Libraries were prepared by immunoSEQ multiplex PCR; TCRdb keeps only in-frame clonotypes and omits some of them. Here the sample spans 150,000 to 200,000 clones, around 60% being singletons. Indicated treatment: oral pan-JAK inhibitor, 5-10 mg twice daily. The sequencing here drew on CD8+ T cells sorted from blood, taken at week 24, from a patient treated with tofacitinib. This clonotype originated in a human donor with alopecia areata.

As DNA, the CDR3 is TGCGCCAGCAGCTTGTTCGCGGGGTTGAGGGGGCAAGAGACCCAGTACTTC. Translated, it gives CASSLFAGLRGQETQYF. V is TRBV5-1 and J is TRBJ2-5; the D call may be TRBD1 or TRBD2 (6 bases each). V lost 1 base to trimming and J lost 2 bases, with 18 bases between them. CDR1 SGHRS and CDR2 YFSETQ come from the germline V gene. This CDR3 region has 17 residues.